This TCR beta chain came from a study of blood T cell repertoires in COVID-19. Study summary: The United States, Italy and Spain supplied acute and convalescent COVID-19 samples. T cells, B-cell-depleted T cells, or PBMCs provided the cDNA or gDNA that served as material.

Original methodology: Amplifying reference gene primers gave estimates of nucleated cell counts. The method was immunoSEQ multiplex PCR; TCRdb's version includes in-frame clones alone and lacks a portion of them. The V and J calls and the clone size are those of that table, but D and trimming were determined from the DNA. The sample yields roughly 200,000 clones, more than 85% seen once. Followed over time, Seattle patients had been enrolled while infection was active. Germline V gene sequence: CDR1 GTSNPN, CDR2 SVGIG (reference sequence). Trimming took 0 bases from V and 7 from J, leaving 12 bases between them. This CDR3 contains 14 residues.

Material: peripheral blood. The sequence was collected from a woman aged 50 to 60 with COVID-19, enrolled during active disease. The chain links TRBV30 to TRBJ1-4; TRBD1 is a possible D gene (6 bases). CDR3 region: CAWSVGGGGEKLFF. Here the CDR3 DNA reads TGTGCCTGGAGTGTAGGGGGGGGCGGTGAAAAACTGTTTTTT.